This T cell receptor (beta chain) was found in a study of T cells after yellow fever vaccination. Trimming removed 2 bases at V and 0 bases at J, with 17 bases between. Looked up from germline, CDR1 is KGHSH and CDR2 is LQKENI. CDR3 length: 19 residues. A universal primer site and UMIs were added as TCR cDNA was made by 5'RACE template switching. A single record per CDR3 protein comes from TCRdb applying MiXCR to the 5' RACE reads. The data contain a few hundred thousand distinct CDR3 sequences, 4% of them singletons. This chain connects TRBV18 to TRBJ2-6; maybe TRBD1 (6 bases). Material: PBMCs, obtained 5 days after the yellow fever booster vaccination. This clonotype originated in a man between 18 and 29 years old who received the YFV17D yellow fever vaccine. The CDR3: CASSPYWTVPSSGANVLTF. CDR3 coding DNA: TGTGCCAGCTCACCATACTGGACAGTACCGTCCTCTGGGGCCAACGTCCTGACTTTC.